A selection of T cell receptor beta chains follows, all from one sample in a study of blood T cells in healthy people across ages. TCRdb processed the 5' RACE reads anew with MiXCR; each CDR3 protein has one entry. The repertoire has some 920,000 distinct CDR3 sequences, roughly half of them found once; the top ten carry about a fifth. The sequenced sample consisted of blood. The receptors here all came from a woman aged 55 to 70 in good health. Each CDR3 is given with its conserved first and last residue. Each record gives: clone size, V gene, D gene, J gene, CDR3 protein, CDR3 DNA. D genes are given only for firm matches. Rows may omit the clone size; those that give it use once, few, many or a size class.

clone size: -; V gene: TRBV11-2; D gene: -; J gene: TRBJ2-3; CDR3 protein: CASSPPTAWVESTQYF; CDR3 DNA: TGTGCCAGCAGCCCCCCCACTGCCTGGGTCGAGAGTACGCAGTATTTT
clone size: few; V gene: TRBV11-2; D gene: -; J gene: TRBJ2-7; CDR3 protein: CASSSLVWRKSSYEQYF; CDR3 DNA: TGTGCCAGCAGTTCTTTGGTCTGGCGGAAGAGCTCCTACGAGCAGTACTTC
clone size: -; V gene: TRBV7-2; D gene: -; J gene: TRBJ2-3; CDR3 protein: CASSWDRTDTQYF; CDR3 DNA: TGTGCCAGCAGCTGGGACCGCACAGATACGCAGTATTTT
clone size: few; V gene: TRBV6-4; D gene: TRBD2; J gene: TRBJ2-3; CDR3 protein: CASRRDYATDTQYF; CDR3 DNA: TGTGCCAGCAGAAGGGACTATGCAACAGATACGCAGTATTTT
clone size: -; V gene: TRBV2; D gene: -; J gene: TRBJ2-5; CDR3 protein: CASDRDGQETQYF; CDR3 DNA: TGTGCCAGCGACCGGGACGGACAAGAGACCCAGTACTTC
clone size: few; V gene: TRBV6-2/TRBV6-3; D gene: -; J gene: TRBJ2-7; CDR3 protein: CASRAVSEYEQYF; CDR3 DNA: TGTGCCAGCAGGGCAGTCTCCGAGTACGAGCAGTACTTC
clone size: -; V gene: TRBV30; D gene: -; J gene: TRBJ1-2; CDR3 protein: CAWRIHGTLYGYTF; CDR3 DNA: TGTGCCTGGAGAATTCACGGGACGCTCTATGGCTACACCTTC
clone size: -; V gene: TRBV20-1; D gene: -; J gene: TRBJ2-6; CDR3 protein: CSAHRPGAGANVLTF; CDR3 DNA: TGCAGTGCACATAGGCCCGGGGCTGGGGCCAACGTCCTGACTTTC
clone size: few; V gene: TRBV29-1; D gene: TRBD1; J gene: TRBJ1-2; CDR3 protein: CSSSTGAGYGYTF; CDR3 DNA: TGCAGCTCATCCACAGGGGCAGGCTATGGCTACACCTTC
clone size: few; V gene: TRBV4-1; D gene: TRBD1; J gene: TRBJ2-3; CDR3 protein: CATGQGLADTQYF; CDR3 DNA: TGCGCCACAGGACAGGGTTTGGCAGATACGCAGTATTTT
clone size: many; V gene: TRBV6-1; D gene: -; J gene: TRBJ2-3; CDR3 protein: CASSERGRSNTQYF; CDR3 DNA: TGTGCCAGCAGTGAAAGAGGCAGGTCAAATACGCAGTATTTT
clone size: -; V gene: TRBV5-1; D gene: -; J gene: TRBJ2-3; CDR3 protein: CASSLVAGTGNTQYF; CDR3 DNA: TGCGCCAGCAGCTTGGTGGCCGGGACGGGGAACACGCAGTATTTT
clone size: few; V gene: TRBV28; D gene: TRBD1; J gene: TRBJ2-3; CDR3 protein: CASSSPGQGNSDTQYF; CDR3 DNA: TGTGCCAGCAGTTCACCGGGACAGGGGAACTCAGATACGCAGTATTTT
clone size: -; V gene: TRBV5-1; D gene: -; J gene: TRBJ2-1; CDR3 protein: CASSSDHFLGNEQFF; CDR3 DNA: TGCGCCAGCAGCTCGGACCACTTTTTGGGCAATGAGCAGTTCTTC
clone size: -; V gene: TRBV12-3/TRBV12-4; D gene: -; J gene: TRBJ1-5; CDR3 protein: CASSLVPATQPQHF; CDR3 DNA: TGTGCCAGCAGTTTAGTGCCTGCTACCCAGCCCCAGCATTTT
clone size: -; V gene: TRBV3-1; D gene: -; J gene: TRBJ2-4; CDR3 protein: CASSQPGSGWYF; CDR3 DNA: TGTGCCAGCAGCCAGCCGGGCTCGGGGTGGTACTTC
clone size: few; V gene: TRBV29-1; D gene: -; J gene: TRBJ2-3; CDR3 protein: CSVGRASTDTQYF; CDR3 DNA: TGCAGCGTTGGCAGGGCTAGCACAGATACGCAGTATTTT
clone size: -; V gene: TRBV10-2; D gene: TRBD2; J gene: TRBJ2-3; CDR3 protein: CASSDRTSGRETDTQYF; CDR3 DNA: TGCGCCAGCAGTGACCGGACTAGCGGGAGGGAAACAGATACGCAGTATTTT
clone size: -; V gene: TRBV28; D gene: -; J gene: TRBJ2-1; CDR3 protein: CASSVGAVFEQFF; CDR3 DNA: TGTGCCAGCAGTGTAGGAGCGGTATTCGAGCAGTTCTTC
clone size: -; V gene: TRBV24-1; D gene: -; J gene: TRBJ2-3; CDR3 protein: CATSDTGVRDTDTQYF; CDR3 DNA: TGTGCCACCAGTGACACAGGGGTGCGGGACACAGATACGCAGTATTTT
clone size: -; V gene: TRBV29-1; D gene: -; J gene: TRBJ1-5; CDR3 protein: CSVEGSGNQPQHF; CDR3 DNA: TGCAGCGTTGAGGGGAGTGGCAATCAGCCCCAGCATTTT
clone size: few; V gene: TRBV28; D gene: -; J gene: TRBJ1-1; CDR3 protein: CASSPSWGEAFF; CDR3 DNA: TGTGCCAGCAGCCCGAGCTGGGGAGAAGCTTTCTTT
clone size: few; V gene: TRBV2; D gene: -; J gene: TRBJ2-3; CDR3 protein: CASSVSSGTDTQYF; CDR3 DNA: TGTGCCAGCAGCGTGAGTTCCGGCACAGATACGCAGTATTTT
clone size: -; V gene: TRBV20-1; D gene: -; J gene: TRBJ1-2; CDR3 protein: CSATMDGHGYTF; CDR3 DNA: TGCAGTGCTACTATGGATGGCCATGGCTACACCTTC
clone size: few; V gene: TRBV29-1; D gene: -; J gene: TRBJ2-3; CDR3 protein: CSAGTLRYTDTQYF; CDR3 DNA: TGCAGCGCTGGGACCCTTAGATACACAGATACGCAGTATTTT
clone size: -; V gene: TRBV6-5; D gene: -; J gene: TRBJ2-7; CDR3 protein: CASSYSRTGKRSGNYEQYF; CDR3 DNA: TGTGCCAGCAGTTACTCACGGACAGGGAAGAGAAGCGGGAACTACGAGCAGTACTTC
clone size: -; V gene: TRBV5-1; D gene: TRBD1; J gene: TRBJ2-1; CDR3 protein: CASLSGTGNNEQFF; CDR3 DNA: TGCGCCAGCCTTTCCGGGACAGGTAATAATGAGCAGTTCTTC
clone size: few; V gene: TRBV5-1; D gene: TRBD1; J gene: TRBJ2-3; CDR3 protein: CASSSRRPNRGQATDTQYF; CDR3 DNA: TGCGCCAGCAGCTCTAGGAGGCCCAACAGGGGTCAGGCCACAGATACGCAGTATTTT
clone size: few; V gene: TRBV13; D gene: TRBD1; J gene: TRBJ2-5; CDR3 protein: CASSKIGGVMETQYF; CDR3 DNA: TGTGCCAGCAGCAAGATAGGGGGCGTGATGGAGACCCAGTACTTC
clone size: -; V gene: TRBV2; D gene: -; J gene: TRBJ1-4; CDR3 protein: CASSELPRVYEKLFF; CDR3 DNA: TGTGCCAGCAGTGAACTCCCAAGGGTGTATGAAAAACTGTTTTTT
clone size: few; V gene: TRBV20-1; D gene: TRBD2; J gene: TRBJ2-7; CDR3 protein: CSAETQREDSYEQYF; CDR3 DNA: TGCAGTGCTGAAACTCAGCGGGAGGACTCCTACGAGCAGTACTTC
clone size: -; V gene: TRBV6-5; D gene: TRBD2; J gene: TRBJ2-5; CDR3 protein: CASSYTPGGETQYF; CDR3 DNA: TGTGCCAGCAGTTACACCCCGGGAGGGGAGACCCAGTACTTC
clone size: -; V gene: TRBV28; D gene: -; J gene: TRBJ2-1; CDR3 protein: CASSFVTSYNEQFF; CDR3 DNA: TGTGCCAGCAGTTTCGTGACCTCCTACAATGAGCAGTTCTTC
clone size: few; V gene: TRBV4-2; D gene: TRBD2; J gene: TRBJ2-3; CDR3 protein: CASSPPGRESDTQYF; CDR3 DNA: TGTGCCAGCAGCCCCCCCGGGAGGGAATCAGATACGCAGTATTTT
clone size: -; V gene: TRBV20-1; D gene: TRBD2; J gene: TRBJ2-5; CDR3 protein: CSGISGAETQYF; CDR3 DNA: TGCAGTGGGATAAGCGGGGCAGAGACCCAGTACTTC
clone size: many; V gene: TRBV5-1; D gene: -; J gene: TRBJ1-2; CDR3 protein: CASSFGGNDGYTF; CDR3 DNA: TGCGCCAGCAGCTTCGGTGGGAATGATGGCTACACCTTC
clone size: -; V gene: TRBV4-2; D gene: -; J gene: TRBJ2-4; CDR3 protein: CASSQERDVQQYF; CDR3 DNA: TGTGCCAGCAGCCAAGAGAGGGACGTGCAGCAGTACTTC
clone size: many; V gene: TRBV5-1; D gene: -; J gene: TRBJ2-7; CDR3 protein: CASSLDNYEQYF; CDR3 DNA: TGTGCCAGCAGTTTAGACAACTACGAGCAGTACTTC
clone size: few; V gene: TRBV19; D gene: TRBD2; J gene: TRBJ2-7; CDR3 protein: CASRGLAGMYGSYEQYF; CDR3 DNA: TGTGCCAGTAGGGGACTAGCGGGTATGTATGGCTCCTACGAGCAGTACTTC
clone size: -; V gene: TRBV6-2/TRBV6-3; D gene: -; J gene: TRBJ1-5; CDR3 protein: CASSFTGLYQPQHF; CDR3 DNA: TGTGCCAGCAGTTTTACAGGGTTGTACCAGCCCCAGCATTTT
clone size: -; V gene: TRBV7-8; D gene: TRBD2; J gene: TRBJ2-1; CDR3 protein: CASSLGTLAGGTGEQFF; CDR3 DNA: TGTGCCAGCAGCTTAGGGACTCTAGCGGGAGGGACAGGCGAGCAGTTCTTC